Presented here are 21 T cell receptor beta chains from one specimen sequenced in a study of CD8 T cells in ankylosing spondylitis. Study-wide results and limits: Blood of patients with ankylosing spondylitis appeared to be characterized by a TCR beta motif of several highly homologous variants.

TCRdb analysed the 5' RACE reads with MiXCR anew, one entry per CDR3 protein. Found here are 450,000 to 550,000 distinct CDR3 sequences, 5.3% of them singletons; the top ten hold under 4.5%. No cognate antigen is known for these TCRs. The sample taken for sequencing was blood, either unsorted or a sorted T cell fraction (not recorded which). Every receptor here comes from a male donor with ankylosing spondylitis.

This clonotype was observed many times. The chain links TRBV5-1 to TRBJ1-3; D is perhaps TRBD1 (6 bases). In germline, CDR1 is SGHRS, CDR2 YFSETQ. The V gene lost 4 bases and the J gene lost 2 bases, with 16 bases spanning the gap. CDR3 length: 16 amino acids. CDR3: CASSAGTGIAGNTIYF. The CDR3 DNA sequence: TGCGCCAGCAGCGCCGGAACAGGGATCGCTGGAAACACCATATATTTT.

There are many counts of this clonotype. V is TRBV20-1 and J is TRBJ1-2; D is unclear. Trimming took 3 bases from V and 5 from J, leaving 13 bases between them. Germline V gene sequence: CDR1 DFQATT, CDR2 SNEGSKA (reference sequence). CDR3 length equals 13 residues. DNA of the CDR3: TGCAGTGCTAGGCCCCAGGCCGGATATGGCTACACCTTC. It codes for CSARPQAGYGYTF.

At least ten counts were recorded for this clonotype. The rearrangement links TRBV29-1 to TRBJ1-2; D possibly corresponds to TRBD1 (5 bases). Trimming pared 1 base from V and 4 bases from J, leaving 13 bases between. The CDR3 is 14 residues long. Germline V gene lookup returns CDR1 SQVTM and CDR2 ANQGSEA. The CDR3 bases are TGCAGCGTTGAAGTTACAGGCCGCCCCTATGGCTACACCTTC. Its protein is CSVEVTGRPYGYTF.

There are many counts of this clonotype. The rearrangement uses TRBV5-1 and TRBJ2-7; 9 bases fit TRBD1. V shed 4 bases and J 5 bases; nucleotides not matched to a gene: 10. There are 15 residues in the CDR3. Germline lookup yields CDR1 SGHRS and CDR2 YFSETQ. CDR3 DNA: TGCGCCAGCAGCCGCGGGGGACAGGGTGAGCACGAGCAGTACTTC. Encoded protein: CASSRGGQGEHEQYF. Filled out from reference TRBV5-1 and TRBJ2-7, the complete variable domain reads KAGVTQTPRYLIKTRGQQVTLSCSPISGHRSVSWYQQTPGQGLQFLFEYFSETQRNKGNFPGRFSGRQFSNSRSEMNVSTLELGDSALYLCASSRGGQGEHEQYFGPGTRLTVT.

This clonotype occurred many times. At one of its ends the junction is not consistent with the germline gene, which may arise from a read error. CDR3: CASSFSGTGRDF. For the CDR3, the DNA is TGTGCCAGCAGTTTCTCGGGTACGGGCCGGGACTTC. The rearrangement uses TRBV12-3 or TRBV12-4 and TRBJ2-5; D gene unclear. This CDR3 spans 12 amino acids.

This clonotype was seen repeatedly, ten times or more. The CDR3 loop reads CASSVSLAGGADTQYF. In nucleotides, the CDR3 is TGTGCCAGCAGCGTATCGTTAGCGGGAGGAGCAGATACGCAGTATTTT. This chain joins TRBV9 and TRBJ2-3, with 10 bases matching TRBD2. After removal of 1 base from V and 4 bases from J, the junction contained 6 bases not matched to a gene. Germline-derived CDR1 and CDR2 are SGDLS and YYNGEE. This CDR3 spans 16 amino acids.

The chain has TRBV11-2 and TRBJ2-7; maybe TRBD2 (5 bases). V was cut by 1 base and J by 6 bases, with 10 bases left in between. The CDR3 is 13 residues long. Germline assignment: CDR1 SGHAT and CDR2 FQNNGV. The CDR3 DNA is TGTGCCAGCAGCTTAGTTCCGGGGTTCGAGCAGTACTTC. Protein product: CASSLVPGFEQYF.

The genes are TRBV5-6 and TRBJ2-5; D is undetermined. Germline values: CDR1 SGHDT, CDR2 YYEEEE. The CDR3 totals 14 residues. The V gene lost 0 bases and the J gene lost 7 bases, with 13 bases spanning the gap. CDR3 amino acids: CASSLVADSWTQYF. The CDR3, as DNA: TGTGCCAGCAGCTTGGTGGCGGATTCGTGGACCCAGTACTTC.

This clonotype has ten or more counts. V is TRBV18 and J is TRBJ1-2; D is undetermined. The germline V gene encodes CDR1 KGHSH and CDR2 LQKENI. The V and J ends lost 3 bases and 4 bases respectively, with 12 bases between them. The CDR3 loop spans 14 amino acids. The CDR3 region is CASSPTTGGYGYTF. CDR3 sequence (DNA): TGTGCCAGCTCACCCACCACCGGTGGCTATGGCTACACCTTC.

This clonotype was observed at least ten times. The chain carries TRBV11-2 and TRBJ1-1; no reliable D call. Trimming stripped 0 bases from V and 1 base from J, with 15 bases between. Germline V CDR1 and CDR2: SGHAT, FQNNGV. CDR3 length equals 17 residues. The DNA of the CDR3 is TGTGCCAGCAGCTTAGATCCGTTTCGCGGCGGGAACACTGAAGCTTTCTTT. This translates into CASSLDPFRGGNTEAFF.

This clonotype was seen a few times. The J gene is TRBJ2-7, the V gene TRBV12-3 or TRBV12-4; TRBD1 or TRBD2 may be the D gene (5 bases each). V dropped 7 bases and J dropped 3 bases, with 13 bases sitting between them. The CDR3 spans 13 residues. This CDR3 is CASKLGPSYEQYF. The DNA for the CDR3 is TGTGCCAGCAAACTGGGACCGAGCTACGAGCAGTACTTC.

This clonotype was recorded at least ten times. The V gene is TRBV28, the J gene TRBJ1-2; D gene ambiguous. V was trimmed by 3 bases and J by 7 bases, leaving 12 bases between them. The CDR3 extends over 13 amino acids. In germline, CDR1 is MDHEN, CDR2 SYDVKM. Here the CDR3 DNA reads TGTGCCAGCAGTTTGAGAGGATCGGGTGGCTACACCTTC. Amino acid sequence: CASSLRGSGGYTF.

This clonotype has ten or more counts. The V gene is TRBV29-1, the J gene TRBJ2-5; possibly TRBD1 for D (5 bases). Germline lookup yields CDR1 SQVTM and CDR2 ANQGSEA. The V end lost 5 bases, the J end lost 5 bases, and 15 bases lay between the germline ends. CDR3 length equals 13 residues. The CDR3 DNA reads as TGCAGCGTTCACAGTACTTACAGGGAGACCCAGTACTTC. Its protein is CSVHSTYRETQYF.

CDR3 nucleotides: TGCGCCAGCGCATCCGGCCTGAACACCGGGGAGCTGTTTTTT. This sequence encodes CASASGLNTGELFF. The rearrangement joins TRBV5-1 to TRBJ2-2; D not resolved. Trimming removed 7 bases at V and 1 base at J, with 11 bases between. Germline CDR1 and CDR2: SGHRS and YFSETQ. CDR3 length: 14 amino acids.

In its sample, this clonotype was seen many times. The chain has TRBV12-3 or TRBV12-4 and TRBJ1-1; D may be TRBD1 (5 bases). Trimming removed 3 bases from V and 5 bases from J, with 10 bases in between. The CDR3 totals 13 residues. CDR3 bases: TGTGCCAGCAGTTTCATCCAGGGTACTGAAGCTTTCTTT. Its translation: CASSFIQGTEAFF.

The J gene is TRBJ2-5, the V gene TRBV7-2, with TRBD2 matching 15 bases. The germline V gene encodes CDR1 SGHTA and CDR2 FQGNSA. V gave up 0 bases and J gave up 6 bases; unmatched junction bases: 8. CDR3 length equals 18 residues. The CDR3 sequence: CASSLASGTSGRIKTQYF. The DNA of the CDR3 is TGTGCCAGCAGCTTAGCGTCGGGGACTAGCGGGAGGATAAAGACCCAGTACTTC.

This clonotype came up many times. The chain employs TRBV5-1 and TRBJ1-1; a possible D gene is TRBD1 (6 bases). CDR1 and CDR2 (germline): SGHRS, YFSETQ. The CDR3 has 15 amino acids. The ends were cut back, 4 bases at V and 0 bases at J, with 13 bases in the middle. CDR3: CASSPGRGLNTEAFF. DNA of the CDR3: TGCGCCAGCAGCCCCGGGCGGGGGCTGAACACTGAAGCTTTCTTT.

In this sample, this clonotype turned up many times. The chain uses TRBV5-4 and TRBJ2-5, with D unclear. CDR1 and CDR2 from the germline V gene are SGHNT and YYREEE (reference sequence). CDR3 size: 16 residues. V dropped 0 bases and J dropped 4 bases, with 16 bases sitting between them. The CDR3 bases are TGTGCCAGCAGCTTGGACAGCCATAGACGGTTAGAGACCCAGTACTTC. It translates to CASSLDSHRRLETQYF.

This clonotype came up many times. In nucleotides, the CDR3 is TGCAGTGCTAGAGCGGGGTATGAAAAACTGTTTTTT. Protein sequence: CSARAGYEKLFF. The rearrangement joins TRBV20-1 to TRBJ1-4; D is uncertain. Germline CDR1 and CDR2: DFQATT and SNEGSKA (reference sequence). V gave up 1 base and J gave up 6 bases, with 6 bases separating them. The CDR3 length is 12 residues.

The J gene is TRBJ2-1, the V gene TRBV5-5; D is perhaps TRBD1 (5 bases). The CDR3 runs to 14 residues. Trimming removed 4 bases from V and 8 bases from J, with 16 bases in between. Germline values: CDR1 SGHKS, CDR2 YYEKEE (reference sequence). CDR3 residues: CASSHKGPGYEQFF. CDR3 nucleotide sequence: TGTGCCAGCAGCCATAAGGGGCCCGGCTATGAGCAGTTCTTC.

This clonotype was seen repeatedly, ten times or more. J is TRBJ2-3 and V is TRBV29-1; TRBD2 matches 9 bases. The V segment lost 4 bases and the J segment 2 bases; nucleotides outside the gene matches: 7. The germline V gene encodes CDR1 SQVTM and CDR2 ANQGSEA. This CDR3 has 15 amino acids. CDR3 protein: CSVGAGGTTTDTQYF. The CDR3, as DNA: TGCAGCGTTGGAGCGGGAGGTACCACCACAGATACGCAGTATTTT.